This TCR beta chain was identified during a study of shared clonotypes between healthy human individuals. Clones were sequenced by immunoSEQ multiplex PCR, and TCRdb holds only the in-frame ones, with some missing. The repertoire holds under 600,000 clones, with around 97% as singletons. This clone was seen a single time. This CDR3 is 15 amino acids long. Trimming took 4 bases from V and 10 from J; bases not matched to a gene: 8. Germline-derived CDR1 and CDR2 are MDHEN and SYDVKM. The clonotype comes from a woman aged 25-40 years in good health. The sequenced sample consisted of naive CD4+ T cells sorted from blood. The subset was: CD45RA+ positively selected. The rearrangement joins TRBV28 to TRBJ2-1; 12 nucleotides match TRBD2. CDR3 sequence: CASSSTSGSLGEQFF. Here the CDR3 DNA reads TGTGCCAGCAGTTCGACTAGCGGGAGCTTAGGGGAGCAGTTCTTC.